This paragraph reports one TCR beta chain. The antigen remains unidentified. A much larger clone lies one base from this, so it may be a read error. Per germline, CDR1 SGHRS and CDR2 YFSETQ. Between the trimmed V and J ends, which lost 0 bases and 2 bases, there was a span of 6 bases. The CDR3 extends over 13 amino acids. This record belongs to a study of blood T cells in healthy people across ages. Study-wide results and limits: Possibly, changes in expanded clonotypes were confounded because donor CMV status was unknown.

Sample-barcoded 5' priming and a J-beta primer mix drove a second PCR of roughly 6 to 12 cycles. Every cDNA molecule bore a tag from a template-switch adaptor containing 12 random nucleotides. TCRdb re-derived calls from the 5' RACE reads in MiXCR, one entry per CDR3 protein. The sample includes fewer than 800,000 distinct CDR3 sequences, around 25% of them seen just once. These data also formed part of another study, on T cells of mothers and their children. From that paper: Reads recorded for TCR beta CDR3 numbered over 9 million per mother and roughly 2.7 million per child.

The chain is built from TRBV5-1 and TRBJ2-7; D not resolved. Input material: blood. This sequence was found in a boy younger than 18 in good health. Here the CDR3 reads CASSLERTYEQYF. CDR3 DNA sequence: TGCGCCAGCAGCTTGGAAAGGACCTACGAGCAGTACTTC.